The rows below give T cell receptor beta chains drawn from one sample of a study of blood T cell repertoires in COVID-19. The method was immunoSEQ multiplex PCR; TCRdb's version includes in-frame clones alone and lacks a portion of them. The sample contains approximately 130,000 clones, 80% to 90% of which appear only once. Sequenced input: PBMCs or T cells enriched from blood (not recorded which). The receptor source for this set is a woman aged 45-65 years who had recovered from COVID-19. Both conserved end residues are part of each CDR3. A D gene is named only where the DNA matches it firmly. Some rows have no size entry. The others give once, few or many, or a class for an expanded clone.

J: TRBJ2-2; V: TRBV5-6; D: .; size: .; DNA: TGTGCCAGCAGCTTGCCAGTCAGGTCGAACGGGGAGCTGTTTTTT; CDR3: CASSLPVRSNGELFF
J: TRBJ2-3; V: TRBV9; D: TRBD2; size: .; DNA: TGTGCCAGCAGCGTAGGACTAGCGCTTACGGGCACAGATACGCAGTATTTT; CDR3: CASSVGLALTGTDTQYF
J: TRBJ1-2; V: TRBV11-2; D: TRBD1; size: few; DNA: TGTGCCAGCAGCTTAGAAGGACAGGGGGCTATTGGGTATGGCTACACCTTC; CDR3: CASSLEGQGAIGYGYTF
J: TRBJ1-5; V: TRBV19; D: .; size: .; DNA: TGTGCCAGTAGTTCAGTCGAGGGGGGCAATCAGCCCCAGCATTTT; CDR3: CASSSVEGGNQPQHF
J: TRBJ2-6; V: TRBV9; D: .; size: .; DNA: TGTGCCAGCAGCGGGACAGAATCTGGGGCCAACGTCCTGACTTTC; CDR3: CASSGTESGANVLTF
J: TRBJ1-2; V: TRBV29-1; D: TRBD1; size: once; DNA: TGCAGCGTTGAAGGGCAGGGGGTTAACTATGGCTACACCTTC; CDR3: CSVEGQGVNYGYTF
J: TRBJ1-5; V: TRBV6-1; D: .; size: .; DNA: TGTGCCAGCAGTGAATATACTGGGGGCCAGCCCCAGCATTTT; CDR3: CASSEYTGGQPQHF
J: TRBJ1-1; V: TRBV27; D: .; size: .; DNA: TGTGCCAGCAGTTTATGGTCCCCAGGGGCTGAAGCTTTCTTT; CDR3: CASSLWSPGAEAFF
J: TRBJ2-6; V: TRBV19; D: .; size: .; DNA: TGTGCCAGTAGTATAGGAAGAGGAGTCTCTGGGGCCAACGTCCTGACTTTC; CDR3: CASSIGRGVSGANVLTF
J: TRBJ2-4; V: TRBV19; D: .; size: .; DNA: TGTGCCAGTAGTAGCTGGGAGCTTGGGGAAGACATTCAGTACTTC; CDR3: CASSSWELGEDIQYF
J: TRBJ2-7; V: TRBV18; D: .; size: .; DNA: TGTGCCAGCTCAGGGGCAGCCTCCTACGAGCAGTACTTC; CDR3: CASSGAASYEQYF
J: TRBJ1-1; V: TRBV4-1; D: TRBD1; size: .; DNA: TGCGCCAGCAGCCTAACAGGGGGGAACACTGAAGCTTTCTTT; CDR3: CASSLTGGNTEAFF
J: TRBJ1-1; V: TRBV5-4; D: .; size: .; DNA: TGTGCCAGCAGCTTGCCGGAGGGGAACACTGAAGCTTTCTTT; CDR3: CASSLPEGNTEAFF
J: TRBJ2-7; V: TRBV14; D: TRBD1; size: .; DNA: TGTGCCAGCAGCCAACCCGGGACAGGGGACTACGAGCAGTACTTC; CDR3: CASSQPGTGDYEQYF
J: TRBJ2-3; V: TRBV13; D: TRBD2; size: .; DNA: TGTGCCAGCAGCCCAAGGAAGCGGGGGGCAGATACGCAGTATTTT; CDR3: CASSPRKRGADTQYF
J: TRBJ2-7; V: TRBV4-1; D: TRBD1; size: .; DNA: TGCGCCAGCAGCCAAGGACAGGGGGCGTACGAGCAGTACTTC; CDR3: CASSQGQGAYEQYF
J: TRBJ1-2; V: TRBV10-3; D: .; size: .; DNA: TGTGCCATCAGCCCGGGACACTCATTACTCAAGGTCTATGGCTACACCTTC; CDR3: CAISPGHSLLKVYGYTF
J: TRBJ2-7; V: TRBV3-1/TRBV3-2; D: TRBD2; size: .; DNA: TGTGCCAGCAGCTCACGGGGGGGCTACGAGCAGTACTTC; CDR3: CASSSRGGYEQYF
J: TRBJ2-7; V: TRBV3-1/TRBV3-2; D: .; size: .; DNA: TGTGCCAGCAGCCAAGAGGGACTGAGGCCCTACGAGCAGTACTTC; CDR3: CASSQEGLRPYEQYF
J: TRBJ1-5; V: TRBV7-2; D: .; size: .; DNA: TGTGCCAGCAGCTCTCAGGGGTCGTGGAATCAGCCCCAGCATTTT; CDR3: CASSSQGSWNQPQHF
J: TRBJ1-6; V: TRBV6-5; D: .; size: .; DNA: TGTGCCAGCAGGAGGGTACGGGGGGCAGATTCACCCCTCCACTTT; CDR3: CASRRVRGADSPLHF
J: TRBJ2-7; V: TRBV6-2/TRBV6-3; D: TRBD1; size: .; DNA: TGTGCCAGCAGTTACTATAGTGGGACAGGGGACGAGCAGTACTTC; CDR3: CASSYYSGTGDEQYF
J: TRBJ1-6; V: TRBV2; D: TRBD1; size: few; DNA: TGTGCCAGCAAGGGACAGTCAGGCTATAATTCACCCCTCCACTTT; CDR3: CASKGQSGYNSPLHF
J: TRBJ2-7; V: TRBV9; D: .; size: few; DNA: TGTGCCAGCAGCGTAGCAGGGAACGAGCAGTACTTC; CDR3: CASSVAGNEQYF
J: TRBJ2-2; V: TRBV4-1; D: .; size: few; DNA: TGCGCCAGCAGCCACAAATCAGATACGAACACCGGGGAGCTGTTTTTT; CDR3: CASSHKSDTNTGELFF
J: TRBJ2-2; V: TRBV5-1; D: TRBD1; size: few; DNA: TGCGCCAGCAGCGTGGGACAGGGACGGGCTTGGCTGTTTTTT; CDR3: CASSVGQGRAWLFF
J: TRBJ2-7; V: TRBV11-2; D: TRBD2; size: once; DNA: TGTGCCAGCAGCAACCGAGCGGGGTGGGCCTACGAGCAGTACTTC; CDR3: CASSNRAGWAYEQYF
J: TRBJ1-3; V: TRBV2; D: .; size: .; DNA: TGTGCCAGCAGCATGGTCGGGGGGGACACCATATATTTT; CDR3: CASSMVGGDTIYF
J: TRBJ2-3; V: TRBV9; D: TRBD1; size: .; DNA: TGTGCCAGCAGCCCTCGACAGGGGAGCACAGATACGCAGTATTTT; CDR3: CASSPRQGSTDTQYF
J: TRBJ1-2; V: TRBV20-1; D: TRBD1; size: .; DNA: TGCAGTGCGAGGGACAGGGGAGGCTACACCTTC; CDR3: CSARDRGGYTF
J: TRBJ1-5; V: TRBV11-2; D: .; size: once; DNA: TGTGCCAGCAGCTTAGCGGAAGCAGGGCCCCAGCATTTT; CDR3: CASSLAEAGPQHF
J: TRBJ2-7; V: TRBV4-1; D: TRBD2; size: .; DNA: TGCGCCAGCAGTCCTTTACTAGCTAGCGGAAACTACGAGCAGTACTTC; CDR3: CASSPLLASGNYEQYF
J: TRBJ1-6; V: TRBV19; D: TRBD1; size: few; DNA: TGTGCCAGCGCTACAGGGGTAATCAATTCACCCCTCCACTTT; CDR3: CASATGVINSPLHF
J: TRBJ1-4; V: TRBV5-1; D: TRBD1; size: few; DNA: TGCGCCAGCAGCGTGGGACAGAATGAAAAACTGTTTTTT; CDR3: CASSVGQNEKLFF
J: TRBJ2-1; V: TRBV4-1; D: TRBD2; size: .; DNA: TGCGCCAGCAGCCAAGCCGCTAGCGGGGGGGCCGATGAGCAGTTCTTC; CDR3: CASSQAASGGADEQFF
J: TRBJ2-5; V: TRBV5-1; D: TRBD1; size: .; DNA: TGCGCCAGCAGCCGACAGGGCCAAGAGACCCAGTACTTC; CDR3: CASSRQGQETQYF
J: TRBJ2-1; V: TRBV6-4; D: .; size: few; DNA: TGTGCCAGCAGTGACGATAGGTGGCGGGGCGCCTACAATGAGCAGTTCTTC; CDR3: CASSDDRWRGAYNEQFF
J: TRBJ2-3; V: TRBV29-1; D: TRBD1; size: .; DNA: TGCAGCGTTTTGCCCGGGACAGAATTCACAGATACGCAGTATTTT; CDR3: CSVLPGTEFTDTQYF
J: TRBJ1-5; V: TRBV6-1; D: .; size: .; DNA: TGTGCCAGCAGTGACGATGCGTGGAGCAATCAGCCCCAGCATTTT; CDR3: CASSDDAWSNQPQHF
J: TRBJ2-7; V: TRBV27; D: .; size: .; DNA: TGTGCCAGCAGGACAGGTTCTACCTACGAGCAGTACTTC; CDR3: CASRTGSTYEQYF
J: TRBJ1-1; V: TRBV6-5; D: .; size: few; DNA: TGTGCCAGCAGTTACGGGGGGACTGAAGCTTTCTTT; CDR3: CASSYGGTEAFF
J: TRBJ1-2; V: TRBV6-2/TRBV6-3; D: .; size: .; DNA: TGTGCCAGCAGTTTCCTCAGAGACTCCTATGGCTACACCTTC; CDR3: CASSFLRDSYGYTF
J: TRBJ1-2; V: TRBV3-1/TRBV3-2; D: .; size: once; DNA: TGTGCCAGCAGCCAAGATACCTCCGGGACAACTAACTATGGCTACACCTTC; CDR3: CASSQDTSGTTNYGYTF